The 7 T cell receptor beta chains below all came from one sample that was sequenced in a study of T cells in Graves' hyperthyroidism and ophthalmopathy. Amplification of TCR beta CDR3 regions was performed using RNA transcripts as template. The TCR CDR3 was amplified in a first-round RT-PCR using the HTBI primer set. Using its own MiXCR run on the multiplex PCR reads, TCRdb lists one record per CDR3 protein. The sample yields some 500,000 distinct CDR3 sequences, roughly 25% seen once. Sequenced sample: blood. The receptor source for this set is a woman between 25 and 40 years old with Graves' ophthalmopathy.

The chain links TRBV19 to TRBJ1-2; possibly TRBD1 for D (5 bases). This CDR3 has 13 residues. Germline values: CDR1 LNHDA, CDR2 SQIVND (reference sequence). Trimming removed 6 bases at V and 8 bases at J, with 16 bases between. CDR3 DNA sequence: TGTGCCAGTAGACCCGGGACGTCGGAGGGCTACACCTTC. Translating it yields CASRPGTSEGYTF.

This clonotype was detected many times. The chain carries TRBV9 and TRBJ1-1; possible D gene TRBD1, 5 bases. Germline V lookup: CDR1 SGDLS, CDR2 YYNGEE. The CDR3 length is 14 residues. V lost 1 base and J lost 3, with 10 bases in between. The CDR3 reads CASSVRGMDTEAFF. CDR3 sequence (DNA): TGTGCCAGCAGCGTAAGGGGTATGGACACTGAAGCTTTCTTT.

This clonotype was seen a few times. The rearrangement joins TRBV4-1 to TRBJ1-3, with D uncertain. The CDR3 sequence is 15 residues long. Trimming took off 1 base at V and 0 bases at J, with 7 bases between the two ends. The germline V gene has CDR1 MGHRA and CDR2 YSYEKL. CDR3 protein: CASSQVAASGNTIYF. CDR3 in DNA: TGCGCCAGCAGCCAAGTGGCCGCCTCTGGAAACACCATATATTTT.

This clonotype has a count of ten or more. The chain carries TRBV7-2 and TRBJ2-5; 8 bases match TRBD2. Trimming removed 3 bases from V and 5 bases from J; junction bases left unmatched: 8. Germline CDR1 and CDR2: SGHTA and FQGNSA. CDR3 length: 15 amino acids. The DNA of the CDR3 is TGTGCCAGCAGCTTGTCCGGGGGGGCCGGGGAGACCCAGTACTTC. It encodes CASSLSGGAGETQYF.

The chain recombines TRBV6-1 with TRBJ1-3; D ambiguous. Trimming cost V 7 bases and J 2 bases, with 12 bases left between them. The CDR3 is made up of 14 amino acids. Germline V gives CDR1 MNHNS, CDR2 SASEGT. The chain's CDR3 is CASTGHITGNTIYF. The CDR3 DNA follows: TGTGCCAGCACGGGTCACATAACTGGAAACACCATATATTTT.

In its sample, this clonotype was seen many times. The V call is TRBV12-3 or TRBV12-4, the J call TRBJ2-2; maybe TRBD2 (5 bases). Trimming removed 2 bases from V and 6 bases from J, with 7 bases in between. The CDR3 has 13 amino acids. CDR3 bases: TGTGCCAGCAGTTTAACTAGGGCCGGGGAGCTGTTTTTT. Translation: CASSLTRAGELFF.

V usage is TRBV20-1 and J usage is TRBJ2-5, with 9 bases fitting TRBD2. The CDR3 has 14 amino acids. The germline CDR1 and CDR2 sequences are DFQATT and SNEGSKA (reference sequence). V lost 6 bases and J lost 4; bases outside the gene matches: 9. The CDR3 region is CSALQRGDGETQYF. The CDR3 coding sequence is TGCAGTGCCCTCCAGCGGGGGGACGGAGAGACCCAGTACTTC.